This T cell receptor (beta chain) was sequenced in a study of cytomegalovirus exposure and HLA in healthy donors. Study context: The 110 million or so unique TCR beta sequences, from 150 million to 200 million T cells, were found by an earlier analysis.

The CDR3 consists of 14 residues. CDR1 and CDR2 from the germline V gene are SQVTM and ANQGSEA. V lost 3 bases, J lost 2 bases, and 3 bases stayed unmatched. Overall study findings and caveats: Generally TCR sequences proved uncommon, though certain public TCRs appeared in numerous donors.

A remark on this clone: The antigen remains undetermined.

Primers for the PCR totalled 60 Vbeta and 13 Jbeta. Libraries were prepared by immunoSEQ multiplex PCR; TCRdb keeps only in-frame clonotypes and omits some of them. This table has 100,000 to 150,000 clones, about 81% appearing once. V and J are TRBV29-1 and TRBJ2-2; the match to TRBD1 covers 7 bases. The receptor's source is a woman in her forties in good health and CMV-seropositive. The sequencing input was PBMCs. The CDR3 protein is CSVDRDSNTGELFF. DNA of the CDR3: TGCAGCGTTGACCGGGACAGTAACACCGGGGAGCTGTTTTTT.